This T cell receptor (beta chain) was retrieved from a study of T cell responses to AZD1222 COVID-19 vaccine. Notes on the study in general: The study found Spike-specific TCR breadth and depth rose after two AZD1222 doses. Repertoire samples came only from after the peak T cell response.

Repertoires were generated with immunoSEQ multiplex PCR, while TCRdb's copy carries only in-frame clones and drops some. This sample has fewer than 250,000 clones, with roughly 91% found just once. Concerning this clone: Its matching antigen is unknown.

Specimen: peripheral blood, collected on day 0 of MenACWY control vaccination. The clonotype comes from an adult in good health.

This CDR3 is CASSDDAGKYYGYTF. The CDR3 nucleotides read TGTGCCAGCAGTGACGACGCAGGCAAGTATTATGGCTACACCTTC. V gene TRBV2 combines with J gene TRBJ1-2; D call uncertain. Germline V gives CDR1 SNHLY, CDR2 FYNNEI. This CDR3 has 15 amino acids. Trimming stripped 3 bases from V and 5 bases from J, with 16 bases between. The full variable domain, completed using reference TRBV2 and TRBJ1-2, is EPEVTQTPSHQVTQMGQEVILRCVPISNHLYFYWYRQILGQKVEFLVSFYNNEISEKSEIFDDQFSVERPDGSNFTLKIRSTKLEDSAMYFCASSDDAGKYYGYTFGSGTRLTVV.